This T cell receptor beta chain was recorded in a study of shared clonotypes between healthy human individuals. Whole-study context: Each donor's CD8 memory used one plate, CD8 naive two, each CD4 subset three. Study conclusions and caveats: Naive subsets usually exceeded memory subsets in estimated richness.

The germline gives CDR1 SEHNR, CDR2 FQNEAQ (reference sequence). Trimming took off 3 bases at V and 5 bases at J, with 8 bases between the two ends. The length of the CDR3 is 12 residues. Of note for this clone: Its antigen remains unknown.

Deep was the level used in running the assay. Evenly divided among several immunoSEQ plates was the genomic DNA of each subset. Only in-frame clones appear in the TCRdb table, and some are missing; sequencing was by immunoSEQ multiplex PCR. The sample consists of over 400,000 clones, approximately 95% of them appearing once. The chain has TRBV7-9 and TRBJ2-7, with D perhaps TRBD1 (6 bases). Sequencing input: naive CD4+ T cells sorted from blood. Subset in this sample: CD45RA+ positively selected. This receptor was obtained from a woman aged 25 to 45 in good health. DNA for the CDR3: TGTGCCAGCAGCTTGGGGGACAACGAGCAGTACTTC. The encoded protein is CASSLGDNEQYF.